Shown below are 9 T cell receptor beta chains from a single sample sequenced in a study of T cells after yellow fever vaccination. Using its own MiXCR run on the 5' RACE reads, TCRdb lists one record per CDR3 protein. The table includes 500,000 to 650,000 distinct CDR3 sequences, about a sixth detected once. The input for sequencing was PBMCs, taken 5 to 6 days after the first yellow fever vaccination. The receptors derive from a man aged 18 to 29 who received the YFV17D yellow fever vaccine.

This clonotype has only a few counts. CDR3: CAWAGTPGELFF. As DNA, the CDR3 is TGTGCCTGGGCGGGAACCCCCGGGGAGCTGTTTTTT. The chain combines TRBV30 with TRBJ2-2, with D tentatively TRBD2 (6 bases). The CDR3 has 12 residues. Trimming took 5 bases from V and 6 from J, leaving 10 bases between them. Germline V gene sequence: CDR1 GTSNPN, CDR2 SVGIG (reference sequence).

This clonotype turned up a few times. Here the CDR3 reads CASSRRDHTQYF. As DNA, the CDR3 is TGTGCCAGCAGCCGCAGGGATCATACGCAGTATTTT. The chain carries TRBV11-2 and TRBJ2-3; maybe TRBD1 (5 bases). CDR1 and CDR2 from the germline V gene are SGHAT and FQNNGV. There are 12 residues in the CDR3. Trimming removed 5 bases from V and 7 bases from J, with 10 bases in between.

This clonotype was picked up many times. V usage is TRBV6-5 and J usage is TRBJ1-6; D is unclear. CDR3 length equals 16 residues. Germline CDR1 reads MNHEY; CDR2 reads SVGAGI. V lost 0 bases to trimming and J lost 0 bases, with 6 bases between them. The CDR3 bases are TGTGCCAGCAGTTACTCTTGGCTCTCCTATAATTCACCCCTCCACTTT. It codes for CASSYSWLSYNSPLHF.

The chain has TRBV6-5 and TRBJ2-5; D gene uncertain. Looked up from germline, CDR1 is MNHEY and CDR2 is SVGAGI. Trimming shortened V by 3 bases and J by 0 bases, and 8 bases separated the two germline ends. There are 14 residues in the CDR3. CDR3 DNA: TGTGCCAGCAGTTATGGACGGAACCAAGAGACCCAGTACTTC. Amino acid sequence: CASSYGRNQETQYF.

This clonotype was observed at least ten times. The chain couples TRBV4-3 to TRBJ2-5; D is perhaps TRBD2 (5 bases). The germline gives CDR1 LGHNA, CDR2 YSLEER. V shed 1 base and J shed 0 bases, with 6 bases lying between them. The CDR3 spans 14 residues. Here the CDR3 DNA reads TGCGCCAGCAGCCAAGGGACTTACCAAGAGACCCAGTACTTC. This encodes CASSQGTYQETQYF.

The J gene is TRBJ2-1, the V gene TRBV5-1, with a tentative D call TRBD2 (6 bases). Trimming took off 2 bases at V and 9 bases at J, with 18 bases between the two ends. Germline V lookup: CDR1 SGHRS, CDR2 YFSETQ. The length of the CDR3 is 15 residues. The CDR3 coding sequence is TGCGCCAGCAGCTTCAATACCGGGAGTGACACTGAGCAGTTCTTC. Translating gives CASSFNTGSDTEQFF. Together with reference TRBV5-1 and TRBJ2-1, the CDR3 gives the full variable domain: KAGVTQTPRYLIKTRGQQVTLSCSPISGHRSVSWYQQTPGQGLQFLFEYFSETQRNKGNFPGRFSGRQFSNSRSEMNVSTLELGDSALYLCASSFNTGSDTEQFFGPGTRLTVL.

This chain joins TRBV18 and TRBJ1-1, with D unresolved. This CDR3 contains 12 residues. CDR1 is KGHSH and CDR2 is LQKENI in the germline V gene. Deletions cut 3 bases from V and 1 base from J, with 3 bases between. The CDR3 DNA reads as TGTGCCAGCTCACCGGAGAACACTGAAGCTTTCTTT. This codes for CASSPENTEAFF.

This clonotype was seen a few times. This chain links TRBV9 with TRBJ1-1; D unresolved. V dropped 1 base and J dropped 3 bases, with 10 bases sitting between them. CDR1 and CDR2 (germline): SGDLS, YYNGEE. This CDR3 spans 14 amino acids. CDR3 in amino acids: CASSVKGWDTEAFF. CDR3 bases: TGTGCCAGCAGCGTAAAGGGTTGGGACACTGAAGCTTTCTTT.

The chain is built from TRBV7-2 and TRBJ2-7, with 10 bases matching TRBD1. Unmatched junction bases numbered 7, after V lost 1 base and J lost 4 bases. There are 16 residues in the CDR3. Germline V CDR1 and CDR2: SGHTA, FQGNSA. The CDR3 sequence: CASSLGAGTGAYEQYV. CDR3 DNA: TGTGCCAGCAGCTTAGGGGCCGGGACAGGGGCGTACGAGCAGTACGTC.